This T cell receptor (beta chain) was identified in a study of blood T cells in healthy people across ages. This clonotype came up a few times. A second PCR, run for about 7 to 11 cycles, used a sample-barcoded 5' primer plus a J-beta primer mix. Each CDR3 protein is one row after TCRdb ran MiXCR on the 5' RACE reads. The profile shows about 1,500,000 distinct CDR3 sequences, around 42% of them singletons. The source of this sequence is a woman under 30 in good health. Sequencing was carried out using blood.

CDR3 sequence (DNA): TGCGCCAGCAGCTCCGGGTCTAGCGGGGCTACCTACGAGCAGTACTTC. As protein: CASSSGSSGATYEQYF. V gene TRBV5-1 combines with J gene TRBJ2-7; 9 bases are a match to TRBD2. V dropped 3 bases and J dropped 2; count of bases not matched to a gene: 9. Germline CDR1 and CDR2: SGHRS and YFSETQ. The CDR3 spans 16 residues.